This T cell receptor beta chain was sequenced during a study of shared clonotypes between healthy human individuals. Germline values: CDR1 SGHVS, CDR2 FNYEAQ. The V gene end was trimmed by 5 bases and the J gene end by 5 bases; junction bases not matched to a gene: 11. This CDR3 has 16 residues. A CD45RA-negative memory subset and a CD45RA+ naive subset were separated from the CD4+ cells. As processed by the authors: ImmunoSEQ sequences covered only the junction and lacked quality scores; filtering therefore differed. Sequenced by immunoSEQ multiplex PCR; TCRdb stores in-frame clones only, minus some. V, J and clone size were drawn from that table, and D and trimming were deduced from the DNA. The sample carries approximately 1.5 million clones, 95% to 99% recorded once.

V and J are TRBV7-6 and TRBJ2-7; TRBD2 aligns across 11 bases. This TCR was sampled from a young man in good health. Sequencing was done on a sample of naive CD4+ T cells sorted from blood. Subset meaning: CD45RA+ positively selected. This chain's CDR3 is CASSQIAGGPIHEQYF. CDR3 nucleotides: TGTGCCAGCAGCCAGATAGCGGGAGGGCCTATCCACGAGCAGTACTTC.